The rows below give T cell receptor beta chains drawn from one sample of a study of blood T cell repertoires in COVID-19. Assay used: immunoSEQ multiplex PCR; TCRdb lists only in-frame clones, some missing. The table includes approximately 80,000 clones, about nine tenths detected once. The sample comprised peripheral blood. The receptors were gathered from a woman over 75 with acute or convalescent COVID-19. Each CDR3 is given with its conserved first and last residue. D genes are given only for firm matches. Some rows mark clone size as missing; the rest say once, few, many or name a class of expanded clone.

size	D	J	V	CDR3	DNA
NA	NA	TRBJ1-2	TRBV12-3/TRBV12-4	CASSLKQGDGYTF	TGTGCCAGCAGTTTAAAACAGGGAGATGGCTACACCTTC
NA	TRBD1	TRBJ1-2	TRBV30	CAWTPGGSRGYTF	TGTGCCTGGACCCCAGGGGGCTCACGGGGCTACACCTTC
NA	TRBD1	TRBJ1-1	TRBV5-8	CASSTGQGRVAFF	TGTGCCAGCAGCACGGGACAGGGGAGGGTAGCTTTCTTT
NA	NA	TRBJ2-2	TRBV29-1	CSVVGGTGELFF	TGCAGCGTTGTGGGGGGCACCGGGGAGCTGTTTTTT
NA	NA	TRBJ1-3	TRBV14	CASRFPAGTSGNTIYF	TGTGCCAGCAGATTTCCGGCGGGGACCTCTGGAAACACCATATATTTT
NA	NA	TRBJ1-6	TRBV2	CASCPGDNSPLHF	TGTGCCAGCTGTCCGGGAGATAATTCACCCCTCCACTTT
NA	NA	TRBJ2-1	TRBV19	CASSPTGGGNEQFF	TGTGCCAGTAGTCCTACAGGGGGGGGCAATGAGCAGTTCTTC
once	NA	TRBJ2-1	TRBV5-5	CASGRQEVYNEQFF	TGTGCCAGCGGACGACAGGAGGTCTACAATGAGCAGTTCTTC
NA	NA	TRBJ2-1	TRBV7-8	CASSTPTRENYNEQFF	TGTGCCAGCAGCACTCCGACTCGGGAGAACTACAATGAGCAGTTCTTC
NA	NA	TRBJ2-7	TRBV3-1/TRBV3-2	CASSQGATEQYF	TGTGCCAGCAGCCAAGGGGCCACCGAGCAGTACTTC
NA	NA	TRBJ2-3	TRBV6-2/TRBV6-3	CASSPGTFSTDTQYF	TGTGCCAGCAGCCCCGGGACATTTAGCACAGATACGCAGTATTTT
NA	NA	TRBJ1-1	TRBV3-1/TRBV3-2	CASSQGDGGFF	TGTGCCAGCAGCCAAGGTGACGGAGGGTTCTTT
NA	NA	TRBJ2-1	TRBV7-2	CASSLLYNEQFF	TGTGCCAGCAGCTTACTTTACAATGAGCAGTTCTTC
NA	NA	TRBJ2-5	TRBV18	CASSPKDTQETQYF	TGTGCCAGCTCACCAAAGGACACCCAAGAGACCCAGTACTTC
NA	NA	TRBJ1-6	TRBV19	CASSSGLRDSPLHF	TGTGCCAGTAGTTCGGGACTGAGGGATTCACCCCTCCACTTT
NA	NA	TRBJ2-2	TRBV5-1	CASSLGGLTGELFF	TGCGCCAGCAGCTTAGGGGGTCTCACCGGGGAGCTGTTTTTT
NA	NA	TRBJ1-1	TRBV6-5	CASSYSEYTEAFF	TGTGCCAGCAGTTACTCCGAGTACACTGAAGCTTTCTTT
NA	TRBD2	TRBJ2-7	TRBV20-1	CSASRERGLEGEQYF	TGCAGTGCTAGTAGGGAAAGGGGACTAGAAGGCGAGCAGTACTTC
NA	NA	TRBJ1-2	TRBV5-6	CASSQGAEYGYTF	TGTGCCAGCAGCCAGGGCGCGGAGTATGGCTACACCTTC
NA	NA	TRBJ1-1	TRBV21-1	CASSKVGDNREPEAFF	TGTGCCAGCAGCAAAGTCGGGGACAATCGGGAACCTGAAGCTTTCTTT
few	NA	TRBJ1-5	TRBV6-1	CASSEQVVQPQHF	TGTGCCAGCAGTGAACAGGTAGTGCAGCCCCAGCATTTT
once	NA	TRBJ2-3	TRBV18	CASSPKGVTDTQYF	TGTGCCAGCTCACCGAAAGGGGTTACAGATACGCAGTATTTT
NA	NA	TRBJ2-7	TRBV4-2	CASSQGENSYEQYF	TGTGCCAGCAGCCAAGGGGAGAACTCCTACGAGCAGTACTTC
NA	NA	TRBJ2-1	TRBV13	CASSPRRSYNEQFF	TGTGCCAGCAGCCCGCGGCGCAGTTACAATGAGCAGTTCTTC
NA	NA	TRBJ1-6	TRBV18	CASSPPWQGLDSPLHF	TGTGCCAGCTCACCACCCTGGCAGGGGTTAGATTCACCCCTCCACTTT
NA	NA	TRBJ2-7	TRBV5-1	CASPAGVLEQYF	TGCGCCAGCCCAGCAGGCGTCCTCGAGCAGTACTTC
NA	TRBD1	TRBJ2-5	TRBV6-5	CASTEGAGQETQYF	TGTGCCAGCACCGAGGGGGCAGGACAAGAGACCCAGTACTTC
NA	TRBD1	TRBJ1-1	TRBV7-9	CASSLTGQGILNTEAFF	TGTGCCAGCAGCTTAACGGGACAGGGGATTCTGAACACTGAAGCTTTCTTT
once	NA	TRBJ1-1	TRBV28	CASTLPGARNTEAFF	TGTGCCAGCACCCTTCCAGGGGCCCGGAACACTGAAGCTTTCTTT
NA	TRBD1	TRBJ1-2	TRBV2	CASSDSRQGSSYGYTF	TGTGCCAGCAGTGATTCCCGACAGGGGTCTTCCTATGGCTACACCTTC
NA	TRBD1	TRBJ2-3	TRBV6-6	CASSYGTGHSTDTQYF	TGTGCCAGCAGTTACGGGACAGGGCACAGCACAGATACGCAGTATTTT
NA	TRBD1	TRBJ1-4	TRBV9	CASSLRQGGSATNEKLFF	TGTGCCAGCAGCCTCCGACAGGGGGGATCGGCAACTAATGAAAAACTGTTTTTT
NA	NA	TRBJ1-2	TRBV2	CASSVREGYYGYTF	TGTGCCAGCAGTGTAAGGGAGGGCTACTATGGCTACACCTTC
NA	TRBD2	TRBJ2-1	TRBV6-4	CASSERGGRGEQFF	TGTGCCAGCAGTGAGCGGGGGGGTAGAGGAGAGCAGTTCTTC
NA	NA	TRBJ2-7	TRBV7-6	CASSLVRGEQYF	TGTGCCAGCAGCTTAGTTCGGGGGGAGCAGTACTTC
NA	TRBD2	TRBJ2-7	TRBV9	CASSAGLAGSYEQYF	TGTGCCAGCAGCGCCGGGCTAGCGGGCTCCTACGAGCAGTACTTC
once	NA	TRBJ2-3	TRBV3-1/TRBV3-2	CASTQGGDTQYF	TGTGCCAGCACCCAAGGAGGAGATACGCAGTATTTT
NA	TRBD2	TRBJ2-7	TRBV18	CASSPTGLAGGGSYEQYF	TGTGCCAGCTCACCAACGGGACTAGCGGGGGGCGGCTCCTACGAGCAGTACTTC
once	TRBD1	TRBJ2-5	TRBV5-4	CASSLDRGAETQYF	TGTGCCAGCAGCTTGGACAGGGGTGCGGAGACCCAGTACTTC
NA	NA	TRBJ1-6	TRBV4-2	CASSQIGGGVENSPLHF	TGTGCCAGCAGCCAGATTGGAGGGGGGGTGGAAAATTCACCCCTCCACTTT
NA	TRBD1	TRBJ1-4	TRBV27	CASRKTGAEKLFF	TGTGCCAGCAGAAAGACAGGGGCTGAAAAACTGTTTTTT
NA	TRBD2	TRBJ2-5	TRBV5-6	CASSYGLAGAQYQETQYF	TGTGCCAGCAGCTACGGACTAGCGGGGGCCCAGTACCAAGAGACCCAGTACTTC
once	TRBD1	TRBJ2-7	TRBV13	CASSYGQGAFPEQYF	TGTGCCAGCAGTTACGGACAGGGGGCCTTCCCCGAGCAGTACTTC
NA	NA	TRBJ2-2	TRBV10-3	CAISEGWDTLTGELFF	TGTGCCATCAGTGAAGGGTGGGACACCCTCACCGGGGAGCTGTTTTTT
NA	TRBD1	TRBJ2-7	TRBV25-1	CASSERQGVYEQYF	TGTGCCAGCAGTGAACGACAGGGAGTTTACGAGCAGTACTTC
NA	NA	TRBJ1-1	TRBV19	CASSPRGRMNTEAFF	TGTGCCAGTAGTCCCCGAGGGAGGATGAACACTGAAGCTTTCTTT
NA	NA	TRBJ1-3	TRBV13	CASSATTEVGSGNTIYF	TGTGCCAGCAGCGCAACGACTGAGGTAGGCTCTGGAAACACCATATATTTT
NA	TRBD1	TRBJ2-2	TRBV3-1/TRBV3-2	CASSQRGPTGELFF	TGTGCCAGCAGCCAGAGGGGGCCCACCGGGGAGCTGTTTTTT
NA	TRBD2	TRBJ2-3	TRBV2	CASSRTLAGPAGTQYF	TGTGCCAGCAGTCGAACACTAGCGGGCCCGGCAGGTACGCAGTATTTT
NA	NA	TRBJ2-2	TRBV10-3	CAISRKTETGELFF	TGTGCCATCAGCAGAAAGACAGAAACCGGGGAGCTGTTTTTT
NA	TRBD2	TRBJ2-1	TRBV7-8	CASSLARIQREYNEQFF	TGTGCCAGCAGCTTAGCGCGGATCCAGCGGGAGTACAATGAGCAGTTCTTC
NA	TRBD1	TRBJ1-1	TRBV19	CASSRQGLGNTEAFF	TGTGCCAGTAGTAGACAGGGCTTGGGGAACACTGAAGCTTTCTTT
few	TRBD1	TRBJ2-1	TRBV7-3	CASSLTRTGGGGQFF	TGTGCCAGCAGCTTAACCCGGACAGGGGGCGGGGGGCAGTTCTTC
NA	TRBD1	TRBJ1-5	TRBV5-1	CASSPGTAGQPQHF	TGCGCCAGCAGCCCCGGGACAGCAGGACAGCCCCAGCATTTT
NA	TRBD1	TRBJ1-4	TRBV14	CASSHSYELRDSTEKLFF	TGTGCCAGCAGCCATTCCTATGAACTCCGGGACAGTACTGAAAAACTGTTTTTT